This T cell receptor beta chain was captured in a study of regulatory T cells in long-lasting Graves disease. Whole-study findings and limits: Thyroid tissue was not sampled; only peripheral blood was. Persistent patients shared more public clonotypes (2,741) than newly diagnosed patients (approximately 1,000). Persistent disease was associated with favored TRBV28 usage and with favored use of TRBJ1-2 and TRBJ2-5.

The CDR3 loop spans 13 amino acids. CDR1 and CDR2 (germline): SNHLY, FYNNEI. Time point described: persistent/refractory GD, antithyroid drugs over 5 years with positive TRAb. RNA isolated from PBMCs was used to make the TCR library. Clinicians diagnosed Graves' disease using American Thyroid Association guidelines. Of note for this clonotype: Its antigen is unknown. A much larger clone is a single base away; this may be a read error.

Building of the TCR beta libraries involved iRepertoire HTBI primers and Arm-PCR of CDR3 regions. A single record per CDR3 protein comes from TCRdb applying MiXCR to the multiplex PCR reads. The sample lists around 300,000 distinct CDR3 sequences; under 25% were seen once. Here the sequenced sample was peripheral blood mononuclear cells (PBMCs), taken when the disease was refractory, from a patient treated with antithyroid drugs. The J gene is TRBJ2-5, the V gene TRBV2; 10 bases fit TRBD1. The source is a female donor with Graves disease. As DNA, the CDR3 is TGTGCCAACCTCATCCCACCGAGACAGGGGGCGCGTTTC. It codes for CANLIPPRQGARF.